This is a list of T cell receptor beta chains from one sample in a study of cytomegalovirus exposure and HLA in healthy donors. Generated by immunoSEQ multiplex PCR, the TCRdb table keeps only in-frame clones and is missing some. The sample includes some 120,000 clones, around 82% of them seen just once. Specimen: PBMCs. These receptors all stem from a man aged 45-65 years in good health and CMV-seronegative. CDR3s include the opening cysteine and the closing phenylalanine or tryptophan. Fields, in order: D gene, V gene, J gene, clone size, CDR3 DNA, CDR3 protein. D genes are given only for firm matches. The size field is filled for only some rows; it gives once, few, many or a size class.

>TRBD1|TRBV27|TRBJ1-6|-
TGTGCCAGCAGGGCCGGGACAGGGTCGGATTCACCCCTCCACTTT
CASRAGTGSDSPLHF
>-|TRBV5-1|TRBJ2-3|-
TGCGCCAGCAGCTTGGCTTCTTTCGGGTCAACAGATACGCAGTATTTT
CASSLASFGSTDTQYF
>-|TRBV7-2|TRBJ2-7|-
TGTGCCAGCAGCTCCACCCTCCCTAGCTACGAGCAGTACTTC
CASSSTLPSYEQYF
>-|TRBV11-2|TRBJ1-4|-
TGTGCCAGCAGCTTATGGGGCAGGGGCGGTGAAAAACTGTTTTTT
CASSLWGRGGEKLFF
>-|TRBV30|TRBJ2-3|-
TGTGCCTGGAGATTAGCGGGCACAGATACGCAGTATTTT
CAWRLAGTDTQYF
>TRBD2|TRBV4-1|TRBJ2-7|-
TGCGCCAGCAGCCAACTTAAAACTAGCGGGAGAGGCGAGCAGTACTTC
CASSQLKTSGRGEQYF
>-|TRBV5-1|TRBJ1-1|-
TGCGCCAGCAGCTTTTTCCTCCGGGAGGACATGAACACTGAAGCTTTCTTT
CASSFFLREDMNTEAFF
>TRBD2|TRBV7-2|TRBJ2-7|-
TGTGCCAGCAGCGCGGGACTAGCGGGAGGGTTCGAGCAGTACTTC
CASSAGLAGGFEQYF
>TRBD2|TRBV27|TRBJ2-3|-
TGTGCCAGCAGCAACCTAGCGGGAGGAGGGGATACGCAGTATTTT
CASSNLAGGGDTQYF
>TRBD2|TRBV5-1|TRBJ2-2|-
TGCGCCAGCAGCTTGAAGGCGGGGGACACCGGGGAGCTGTTTTTT
CASSLKAGDTGELFF
>TRBD1|TRBV7-9|TRBJ2-3|-
TGTGCCAGCAGCTTAGGGACAGGGCGCGCAGATACGCAGTATTTT
CASSLGTGRADTQYF
>TRBD2|TRBV7-2|TRBJ2-7|-
TGTGCCAGCAGCTTAGATCCCCGCTCCGCGGGACTAGCGGGAGAAGAGCAGTACTTC
CASSLDPRSAGLAGEEQYF
>TRBD2|TRBV2|TRBJ2-3|-
TGTGCCAGCAGTCTCCTGACTAGCCGTCCTAGCACAGATACGCAGTATTTT
CASSLLTSRPSTDTQYF
>-|TRBV6-6|TRBJ2-2|-
TGTGCCAGCAGTCACGGACAGATCAACACCGGGGAGCTGTTTTTT
CASSHGQINTGELFF
>TRBD2|TRBV7-3|TRBJ2-3|few
TGTGCCAGCAGCTCCTCTAGCGGAGTGGGAGGGGATACGCAGTATTTT
CASSSSSGVGGDTQYF
>TRBD2|TRBV7-2|TRBJ2-2|once
TGTGCCAGCAGCCCTGGACTAGCGGGAGTTGGCACCGGGGAGCTGTTTTTT
CASSPGLAGVGTGELFF
>-|TRBV4-1|TRBJ2-2|-
TGCGCCAGCAGCCACCTAGCGAGGGCGAACACCGGGGAGCTGTTTTTT
CASSHLARANTGELFF
>TRBD2|TRBV28|TRBJ2-7|-
TGTGCCAGCAGTTTAGCGGGAGCCTCCTACGAGCAGTACTTC
CASSLAGASYEQYF